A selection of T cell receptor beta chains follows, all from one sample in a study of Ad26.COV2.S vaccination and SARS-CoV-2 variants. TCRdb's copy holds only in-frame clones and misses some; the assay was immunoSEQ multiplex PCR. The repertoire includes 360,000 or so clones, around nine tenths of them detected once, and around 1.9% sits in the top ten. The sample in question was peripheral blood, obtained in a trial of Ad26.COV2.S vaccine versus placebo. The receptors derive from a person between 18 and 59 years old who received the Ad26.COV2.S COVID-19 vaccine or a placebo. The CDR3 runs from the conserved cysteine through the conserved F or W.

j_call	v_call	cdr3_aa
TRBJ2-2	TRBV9	CASSHGTSGNTGELFF
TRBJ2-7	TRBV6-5	CASSFLTDPYEQYF
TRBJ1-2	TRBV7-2	CASSSGRQTFGGYTF
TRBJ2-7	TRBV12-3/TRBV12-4	CASSFGRGAEQYF
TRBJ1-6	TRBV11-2	CASSFQGGPNSPLHF
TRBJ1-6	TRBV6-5	CASSYKPRGGSPLHF
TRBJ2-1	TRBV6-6	CASSSGTGYNEQFF
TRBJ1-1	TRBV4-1	CASSQPGQGGTEAFF
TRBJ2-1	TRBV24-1	CATSDFIGTSGRANNEQFF
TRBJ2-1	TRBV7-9	CASSSTGTSYNEQFF
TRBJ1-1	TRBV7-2	CASSQSGGRTEAFF
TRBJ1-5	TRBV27	CASSRDSASNQPQHF
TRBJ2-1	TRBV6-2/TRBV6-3	CASSPLGENEQFF
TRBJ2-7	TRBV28	CASSQGAGSYEQYF
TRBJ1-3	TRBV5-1	CASSLETPGNTIYF
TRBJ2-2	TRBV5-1	CASSSTVTGELFF
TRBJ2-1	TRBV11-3	CASSLGGLGGYNEQFF
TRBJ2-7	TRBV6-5	CASSYGPDRGPYEQYF
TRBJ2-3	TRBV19	CASGSQGSDTQYF
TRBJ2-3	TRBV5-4	CASSPGLAGVIDTQYF
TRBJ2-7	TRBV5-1	CASSTGTGPGNEQYF
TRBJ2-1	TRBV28	CASSLHVNEQFF
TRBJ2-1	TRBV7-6	CASSAGLAGGPHNEQFF
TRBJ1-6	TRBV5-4	CASSPDPGADSPLHF
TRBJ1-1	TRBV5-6	CASSHGQVNTEAFF
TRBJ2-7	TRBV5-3	CARFGRPATYEQYF
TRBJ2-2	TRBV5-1	CASSLAPGFGGELFF
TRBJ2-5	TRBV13	CASSSERERGETQYF
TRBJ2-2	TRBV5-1	CASSLAPFGAGELFF
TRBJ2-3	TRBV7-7	CASSPSSYSDTQYF
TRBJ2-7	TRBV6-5	CASRRQGSSEQYF
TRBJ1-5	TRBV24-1	CATSDLRGQPQHF
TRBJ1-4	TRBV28	CASSGDATNEKLFF
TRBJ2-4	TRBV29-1	CSVEEGVGSKNIQYF
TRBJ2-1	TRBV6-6	CASSLRPTGLRLAGYNEQFF
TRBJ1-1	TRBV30	CAWKGKIMNTEAFF
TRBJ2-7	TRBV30	CAWSSGRGYEQYF
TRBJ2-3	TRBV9	CASSVSTTHTDTQYF
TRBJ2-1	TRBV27	CASSLQGPNEQFF
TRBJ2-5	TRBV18	CASSPAVETQYF
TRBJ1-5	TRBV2	CASRRNTGSSNQPQHF
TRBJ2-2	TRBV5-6	CASSFGLAGAGESGELFF
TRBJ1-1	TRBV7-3	CASSGTGQLNTEAFF
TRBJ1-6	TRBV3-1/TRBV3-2	CASSPRRGNSPLHF
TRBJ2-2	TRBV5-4	CASSPGSPGGTGELFF
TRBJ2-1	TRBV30	CAWGPGLADNEQFF
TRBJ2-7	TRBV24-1	CATSRAGYEQYF
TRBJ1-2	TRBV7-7	CASSLPGGERVYYGYTF
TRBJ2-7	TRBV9	CASSVGGLAGGEQYF
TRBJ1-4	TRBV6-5	CAGGTNEKLFF
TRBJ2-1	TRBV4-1	CASSQDQRDNEQFF